The next 30 T cell receptor beta chains were all read from a single sample in a study of blood T cell repertoires in COVID-19. Here immunoSEQ multiplex PCR was the method, and the copy in TCRdb shows in-frame clones only, minus some. The sample consists of some 300,000 clones, more than 75% of them appearing once. Sequenced input: PBMCs or T cells enriched from blood (not recorded which). The receptors derive from a young man who had recovered from COVID-19.

The rearrangement uses TRBV2 and TRBJ2-5; the D gene is possibly TRBD2 (6 bases). Germline V gives CDR1 SNHLY, CDR2 FYNNEI. Between the trimmed V and J ends, which lost 0 bases and 5 bases, there was a span of 19 bases. The CDR3 is 17 amino acids. CDR3 in amino acids: CASSEALRRGGTETQYF. CDR3 sequence (DNA): TGTGCCAGCAGTGAAGCGCTTCGGCGGGGTGGTACGGAGACCCAGTACTTC.

The rearrangement uses TRBV3-1 (or the pseudogene TRBV3-2) and TRBJ2-1, with a possible D match to TRBD1 (6 bases). In germline, CDR1 is LGHDT, CDR2 YNNKEL (reference sequence). The V and J ends lost 4 bases and 6 bases respectively, with 16 bases between them. The CDR3 runs to 15 residues. CDR3 sequence: CASSRQVGAANEQFF. The CDR3, as DNA: TGTGCCAGCAGCCGGCAGGTGGGGGCCGCCAATGAGCAGTTCTTC.

As regards this clone: At the DNA level, this CDR3 is encoded by other sequences in the same sample as well. The V call is TRBV20-1, the J call TRBJ2-5; the D is unclear. This CDR3 is built from 10 residues. V lost 2 bases and J lost 5, with 3 bases in between. CDR1 DFQATT and CDR2 SNEGSKA come from the germline V gene (reference sequence). The CDR3 sequence: CSARRETQYF. The DNA of the CDR3 is TGCAGTGCTAGACGGGAGACCCAGTACTTC.

The chain links TRBV29-1 to TRBJ2-7; TRBD1 aligns across 7 bases. V gave up 1 base and J gave up 6 bases; unmatched junction bases: 3. The CDR3 totals 12 residues. Germline CDR1 reads SQVTM; CDR2 reads ANQGSEA. This chain's CDR3 is CSVEGNRGEQYF. The CDR3 DNA reads TGCAGCGTTGAAGGAAACAGGGGCGAGCAGTACTTC.

The genes are TRBV6-5 and TRBJ1-6; possibly TRBD1 for D (5 bases). The ends were cut back, 10 bases at V and 9 bases at J, with 19 bases in the middle. This CDR3 has 14 amino acids. Per germline, CDR1 MNHEY and CDR2 SVGAGI. The CDR3 nucleotides read TGTGCCATCCGGTTCAGGGCCCTCGGTTCACCCCTCCACTTT. Translation gives CAIRFRALGSPLHF.

The chain is built from TRBV7-9 and TRBJ1-2; tentatively, D is TRBD1 (5 bases). In germline, CDR1 is SEHNR, CDR2 FQNEAQ (reference sequence). Deletions cut 5 bases from V and 3 bases from J, with 16 bases between. The CDR3 length is 15 residues. Here the CDR3 DNA reads TGTGCCAGCAGCCAAGCCGCCTCGGGGGACTATGGCTACACCTTC. It specifies CASSQAASGDYGYTF.

This clone was seen a few times. J is TRBJ1-1 and V is TRBV10-2, with 8 bases aligning to TRBD1. The CDR3 loop spans 13 amino acids. CDR1 and CDR2 from the germline V gene are WSHSY and SAAADI. V was clipped by 6 bases and J by 4 bases; unmatched bases: 4. Written as DNA, the CDR3 is TGCGCCAGCAGCCAGGGGGCTGCCACTGAAGCTTTCTTT. Translation: CASSQGAATEAFF.

V usage is TRBV7-2 and J usage is TRBJ2-2; D remains unclear. The CDR3 has 12 residues. V lost 7 bases and J lost 5, with 8 bases in between. Germline values: CDR1 SGHTA, CDR2 FQGNSA. The CDR3 bases are TGTGCCAGCACATCATTTACCGGGGAGCTGTTTTTT. It translates to CASTSFTGELFF.

This clone has only one observation. V is TRBV11-2 and J is TRBJ2-5; 7 positions agree with TRBD1. The V gene end was trimmed by 5 bases and the J gene end by 5 bases; junction bases not matched to a gene: 11. CDR1 is SGHAT and CDR2 is FQNNGV in the germline V gene. The CDR3 length is 15 residues. The DNA of the CDR3 is TGTGCCAGCAGCCACGGGACAGCTGCCCGGGAGACCCAGTACTTC. It translates to CASSHGTAARETQYF.

This chain joins TRBV30 and TRBJ2-7, with no clear D. This CDR3 is 13 amino acids long. V lost 5 bases and J lost 0, with 11 bases in between. The germline V gene encodes CDR1 GTSNPN and CDR2 SVGIG (reference sequence). Written as DNA, the CDR3 is TGTGCCTGGCGTAATAGGAGCTCCTACGAGCAGTACTTC. It translates to CAWRNRSSYEQYF.

Only one count was recorded for this clone. The chain uses TRBV7-9 and TRBJ2-5, with 7 bases that match TRBD1. Germline lookup yields CDR1 SEHNR and CDR2 FQNEAQ (reference sequence). CDR3 length: 15 residues. The junction had 7 bases not matched to a gene; V was cut back by 1 base and J by 5 bases. In DNA form, the CDR3 reads TGTGCCAGCAGCTTAGTAAGGGGGCTGAGGGAGACCCAGTACTTC. Protein product: CASSLVRGLRETQYF. The full variable domain, in which reference TRBV7-9 and TRBJ2-5 provide the parts outside the CDR3, is DTGVSQNPRHKITKRGQNVTFRCDPISEHNRLYWYRQTLGQGPEFLTYFQNEAQLEKSRLLSDRFSAERPKGSFSTLEIQRTEQGDSAMYLCASSLVRGLRETQYFGPGTRLLVL.

The V gene is TRBV2, the J gene TRBJ2-7; 8 bases are a match to TRBD2. CDR3 length: 14 amino acids. CDR1 and CDR2 (germline): SNHLY, FYNNEI. V shed 3 bases and J 10 bases; nucleotides not matched to a gene: 11. CDR3 in amino acids: CASSDLQAGAGQYF. The CDR3 DNA is TGTGCCAGCAGTGACCTCCAAGCGGGAGCGGGCCAGTACTTC.

The V gene is TRBV6-1, the J gene TRBJ1-5; D gene uncertain. The CDR3 is 16 amino acids. Germline loops: CDR1 MNHNS, CDR2 SASEGT. V was cut by 2 bases and J by 9 bases, with 20 bases left in between. The CDR3 nucleotides read TGTGCCAGCAGTGAATACGAGGGTTCAGGATCAACGCCCCAGCATTTT. This gives the protein CASSEYEGSGSTPQHF.

This chain links TRBV19 with TRBJ2-7; 9 nucleotides align to TRBD1. Trimming at V came to 5 bases and at J to 2 bases, leaving 10 bases not matched to a gene. CDR1 is LNHDA and CDR2 is SQIVND in the germline V gene (reference sequence). The CDR3 has 16 amino acids. CDR3 residues: CASSPQGTGNPYEQYF. CDR3 sequence (DNA): TGTGCCAGTAGTCCCCAGGGGACAGGGAACCCCTACGAGCAGTACTTC.

V gene TRBV6-5 combines with J gene TRBJ1-6; unclear D gene. Trimming pared 6 bases from V and 8 bases from J, leaving 11 bases between. From germline, CDR1 is MNHEY and CDR2 SVGAGI. The CDR3 contains 13 residues. The CDR3 DNA follows: TGTGCCAGCAGGCAAAGGCGGGATTCACCCCTCCACTTT. Translating it yields CASRQRRDSPLHF.

The rearrangement links TRBV10-3 to TRBJ2-3, with TRBD2 matching 12 bases. The CDR3 runs 16 residues. The V gene's germline CDR1 is ENHRY and CDR2 SYGVKD. The ends lost 5 bases at V and 2 bases at J; junction bases unmatched: 5. The CDR3 is CAISMGLAGITDTQYF. The CDR3 nucleotides are TGTGCCATCAGTATGGGACTAGCGGGCATCACAGATACGCAGTATTTT.

A few counts support this clone. The chain carries TRBV19 and TRBJ1-4, with D tentatively TRBD1 (6 bases). This CDR3 has 15 residues. With 8 bases removed from V and 8 bases from J, the gap between germline ends came to 21 bases. Looked up from germline, CDR1 is LNHDA and CDR2 is SQIVND (reference sequence). In nucleotides, the CDR3 is TGTGCCAGTCAACCCCGAGGGGGATTAGGAGAAAAACTGTTTTTT. Translating gives CASQPRGGLGEKLFF. Looking up the rest from reference TRBV19 and TRBJ1-4 gives the full variable domain: DGGITQSPKYLFRKEGQNVTLSCEQNLNHDAMYWYRQDPGQGLRLIYYSQIVNDFQKGDIAEGYSVSREKKESFPLTVTSAQKNPTAFYLCASQPRGGLGEKLFFGSGTQLSVL.

The gene calls are TRBV5-4 and TRBJ1-1; possibly TRBD1 for D (5 bases). Germline lookup yields CDR1 SGHNT and CDR2 YYREEE (reference sequence). V lost 0 bases, J lost 1 base, and 16 bases lay in between. The CDR3 length is 17 residues. CDR3 DNA sequence: TGTGCCAGCAGCTTGGGGGACTTGATAGCATGGAACACTGAAGCTTTCTTT. Translating it yields CASSLGDLIAWNTEAFF.

The CDR3 coding sequence is TGCGCCAGCAGAGAGGGACAGGGGCCCACCGGGGAGCTGTTTTTT. Its protein is CASREGQGPTGELFF. This rearrangement joins TRBV10-2 to TRBJ2-2, with 10 bases that match TRBD1. The CDR3 covers 15 residues. Germline V CDR1 and CDR2: WSHSY, SAAADI. The V segment lost 6 bases and the J segment 4 bases; nucleotides outside the gene matches: 5.

The chain recombines TRBV10-1 with TRBJ1-1; TRBD1 aligns across 12 bases. This CDR3 spans 16 amino acids. Germline CDR1 is WNHNN and CDR2 is SYGVQD (reference sequence). The V gene end was trimmed by 4 bases and the J gene end by 1 base; junction bases not matched to a gene: 4. The CDR3 loop is CASSGGQGAWNTEAFF. The CDR3 DNA sequence: TGCGCCAGCAGTGGGGGACAGGGGGCTTGGAACACTGAAGCTTTCTTT.

The chain links TRBV7-2 to TRBJ2-5; D is perhaps TRBD1 (6 bases). Trimming left V 2 bases short and J 5 bases short, with 12 bases between. CDR1 is SGHTA and CDR2 is FQGNSA in the germline V gene. The CDR3 has 14 residues. CDR3 sequence (DNA): TGTGCCAGCAGCTTAACAGGGTCCCGGGAGACCCAGTACTTC. Its translation is CASSLTGSRETQYF.

In its sample, this clone was seen a few times. V and J are TRBV28 and TRBJ1-2; TRBD1 matches 8 bases. The germline V gene has CDR1 MDHEN and CDR2 SYDVKM. The CDR3 is 17 residues long. The trim removed 6 bases at V and 6 bases at J, leaving 18 bases unmatched. DNA of the CDR3: TGTGCCAGCAGGTACCGGGACAGGATAGGACTCTCCCATGGCTACACCTTC. Its translation is CASRYRDRIGLSHGYTF.

The genes are TRBV30 and TRBJ1-3; no reliable D call. This CDR3 has 11 residues. From germline, CDR1 is GTSNPN and CDR2 SVGIG (reference sequence). V was shortened by 1 base and J by 12 bases, with 10 bases between the two germline ends. CDR3 protein: CAWSEGGGIYF. CDR3 nucleotides: TGTGCCTGGAGTGAGGGAGGAGGCATATATTTT.

The V gene is TRBV11-2, the J gene TRBJ1-6; 8 bases map to TRBD1. This CDR3 is built from 14 residues. In germline, CDR1 is SGHAT, CDR2 FQNNGV. After removal of 4 bases from V and 9 bases from J, the junction contained 5 bases not matched to a gene. The CDR3 nucleotides are TGTGCCAGCAGCTCGAGACAGGGGAGTTCACCCCTCCACTTT. Translation: CASSSRQGSSPLHF.

In DNA, the CDR3 is TGTGCCAGCAGTTTTGGAGGTATGAACACTGAAGCTTTCTTT. Translated: CASSFGGMNTEAFF. The chain recombines TRBV27 with TRBJ1-1; no definite D call. Trimming removed 3 bases from V and 0 bases from J, with 8 bases in between. CDR3 length: 14 amino acids. The V gene's germline CDR1 is MNHEY and CDR2 SMNVEV (reference sequence).

The chain links TRBV7-9 to TRBJ1-6, with 7 bases that match TRBD1. The J segment lost 10 bases and the V segment lost 6 bases, leaving 12 bases of the junction unmatched. The CDR3 consists of 15 residues. Germline CDR1 is SEHNR and CDR2 is FQNEAQ (reference sequence). The CDR3 DNA sequence: TGTGCCAGCAGTTCCGACAGGGCTTCCATCTCACCCCTCCACTTT. Amino acids: CASSSDRASISPLHF.

V and J are TRBV11-2 and TRBJ2-2, with TRBD2 identical over 11 bases. The CDR3 runs to 16 residues. V was pared by 5 bases and J by 5 bases, with 7 bases of the junction left unmatched. Germline V gene data show CDR1 as SGHAT and CDR2 as FQNNGV. The CDR3 here is CASSPRLAGQTGELFF. In DNA form, the CDR3 reads TGTGCCAGCAGCCCGAGACTAGCGGGGCAAACCGGGGAGCTGTTTTTT.

The rearrangement joins TRBV5-1 to TRBJ2-5; 7 bases align to TRBD2. This CDR3 is 15 amino acids long. Unmatched junction bases numbered 4, after V lost 1 base and J lost 1 base. Per germline, CDR1 SGHRS and CDR2 YFSETQ. CDR3 region: CASSLPRLAQETQYF. The CDR3 region has the DNA TGCGCCAGCAGCTTGCCGCGACTAGCCCAAGAGACCCAGTACTTC. Variable domain in full (rest from reference TRBV5-1 and TRBJ2-5): KAGVTQTPRYLIKTRGQQVTLSCSPISGHRSVSWYQQTPGQGLQFLFEYFSETQRNKGNFPGRFSGRQFSNSRSEMNVSTLELGDSALYLCASSLPRLAQETQYFGPGTRLLVL.

The gene calls are TRBV13 and TRBJ2-7; possibly TRBD2 for D (6 bases). The CDR3 loop spans 14 amino acids. Germline V gene data show CDR1 as PRHDT and CDR2 as FYEKMQ (reference sequence). Trimming took 5 bases from V and 4 from J, leaving 15 bases between them. The CDR3 coding sequence is TGTGCCAGCAGCGTGGGGGGAAGCGGGTACGAGCAGTACTTC. It codes for CASSVGGSGYEQYF. The whole variable domain, remainder taken from reference TRBV13 and TRBJ2-7, is AAGVIQSPRHLIKEKRETATLKCYPIPRHDTVYWYQQGPGQDPQFLISFYEKMQSDKGSIPDRFSAQQFSDYHSELNMSSLELGDSALYFCASSVGGSGYEQYFGPGTRLTVT.

The V and J genes are TRBV7-9 and TRBJ2-1; D perhaps matches TRBD2 (6 bases). With 6 bases removed from V and 5 bases from J, the gap between germline ends came to 17 bases. Per the germline V gene, CDR1 is SEHNR and CDR2 is FQNEAQ (reference sequence). The CDR3 length is 15 residues. The CDR3 region has the DNA TGTGCCAGCAGGGCTCTTCGCGGGGCCCACAATGAGCAGTTCTTC. It encodes CASRALRGAHNEQFF.